The present T cell receptor (beta chain) was sequenced within a study of CD8 T cells in acute hepatitis C reinfection. Background on the study: TCRbeta of HCV NS3-1073-specific CD8+ T cells was profiled. Study conclusions and caveats: Acute resolver, follow-up resolver and acute chronic samples had similar high diversity. Alphabeta pairing of public clonotypes could not be determined from bulk TCRbeta data.

Regarding time point: naive CD8 control sorted from an acute-time-point sample. Trimming cost V 3 bases and J 5 bases, with 17 bases left between them. This CDR3 is built from 15 residues. The V gene's germline CDR1 is MNHEY and CDR2 SMNVEV (reference sequence). TCRdb keeps only in-frame clones here, not all; method: immunoSEQ multiplex PCR. The profile shows 30,000 to 45,000 clones, approximately 85% of them singletons. Of note for this clone: What it binds is unknown.

The sample comprised naive CD8+ T cells from PBMCs. The TCR was taken from a young woman who spontaneously cleared hepatitis C infection. J is TRBJ2-7 and V is TRBV27, with D maybe TRBD1 (5 bases). CDR3: CASSLSPGWRDEQYF. The CDR3 bases are TGTGCCAGCAGTTTGAGTCCAGGGTGGAGAGACGAGCAGTACTTC.